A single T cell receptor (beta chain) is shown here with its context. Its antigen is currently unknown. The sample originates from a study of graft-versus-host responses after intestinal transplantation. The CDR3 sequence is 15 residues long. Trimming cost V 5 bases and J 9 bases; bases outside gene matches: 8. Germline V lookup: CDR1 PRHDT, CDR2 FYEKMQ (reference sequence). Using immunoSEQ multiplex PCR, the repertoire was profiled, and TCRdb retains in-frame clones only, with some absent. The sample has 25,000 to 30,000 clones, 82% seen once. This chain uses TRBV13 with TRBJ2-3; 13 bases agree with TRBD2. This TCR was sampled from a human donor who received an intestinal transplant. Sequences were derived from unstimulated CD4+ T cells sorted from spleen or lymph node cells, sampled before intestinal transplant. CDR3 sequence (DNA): TGTGCCAGCAGCAGAACTAGCGGGGGGGTAGAGACGCAGTATTTT. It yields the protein CASSRTSGGVETQYF.